A single sample gave rise to the 8 T cell receptor beta chains below, sequenced in a study of blood T cells in healthy people across ages. Primed by a sample-barcoded 5' primer and a J-beta primer mix, a second PCR proceeded for about 7 to 11 cycles. TCRdb fed the 5' RACE reads into MiXCR, producing one record per CDR3 protein. The sample lists hundreds of thousands of distinct CDR3 sequences; 45% to 50% were seen once. Source material: blood. These receptors all stem from a woman in her fifties or sixties in good health.

Only one count was recorded for this clonotype. One end of the junction varies from germline; a read error may be responsible. J is TRBJ1-2 and V is TRBV5-6; possibly TRBD1 for D (5 bases). The CDR3 length is 12 residues. Germline V gives CDR1 SGHDT, CDR2 YYEEEE. The CDR3 DNA sequence: TGCGCCAGTGGAACGGGGCCTTCTGGCTACACCTTC. Protein: CASGTGPSGYTF. Supplemented by reference TRBV5-6 and TRBJ1-2, the full variable domain reads DAGVTQSPTHLIKTRGQQVTLRCSPKSGHDTVSWYQQALGQGPQFIFQYYEEEERQRGNFPDRFSGHQFPNYSSELNVNALLLGDSALYLCASGTGPSGYTFGSGTRLTVV.

V usage is TRBV29-1 and J usage is TRBJ2-3; 8 bases map to TRBD2. This CDR3 region has 14 residues. V gave up 8 bases and J gave up 0 bases; unmatched junction bases: 7. Germline-derived CDR1 and CDR2 are SQVTM and ANQGSEA. DNA of the CDR3: TGCAGCACAGTAGCGGGGATTAGCACAGATACGCAGTATTTT. Amino acids: CSTVAGISTDTQYF.

The chain joins TRBV11-2 to TRBJ2-1; tentatively, D is TRBD2 (6 bases). The germline CDR1 and CDR2 sequences are SGHAT and FQNNGV. V lost 7 bases and J lost 3, with 16 bases in between. CDR3 length: 15 residues. The chain's CDR3 is CASTPSSSGYNEQFF. The CDR3 nucleotides are TGTGCCAGCACCCCCAGTAGTAGCGGCTACAATGAGCAGTTCTTC.

The chain carries TRBV27 and TRBJ1-5; tentatively, D is TRBD1 (6 bases). V was shortened by 5 bases and J by 6 bases, with 14 bases between the two germline ends. CDR3 length: 14 residues. CDR1 MNHEY and CDR2 SMNVEV come from the germline V gene (reference sequence). This chain's CDR3 is CASSLIGGAQPQHF. The CDR3 nucleotides are TGTGCCAGCAGTCTGATAGGGGGGGCTCAGCCCCAGCATTTT.

V is TRBV2 and J is TRBJ2-3; no firm D call. Germline assignment: CDR1 SNHLY and CDR2 FYNNEI. The V end lost 3 bases, the J end lost 2 bases, and 3 bases lay between the germline ends. The CDR3 contains 12 residues. CDR3 residues: CASSEVTDTQYF. CDR3 coding DNA: TGTGCCAGCAGTGAGGTCACAGATACGCAGTATTTT.

This clonotype was seen a few times. The gene calls are TRBV5-4 and TRBJ1-1; the D is unclear. V dropped 3 bases and J dropped 1 base, with 13 bases sitting between them. The CDR3 runs 15 residues. Per germline, CDR1 SGHNT and CDR2 YYREEE (reference sequence). CDR3 DNA: TGTGCCAGCAGCTCCCCAGGACGGGCGAACACTGAAGCTTTCTTT. Amino acid sequence: CASSSPGRANTEAFF. Full variable domain (rest looked up from reference TRBV5-4 and TRBJ1-1): ETGVTQSPTHLIKTRGQQVTLRCSSQSGHNTVSWYQQALGQGPQFIFQYYREEENGRGNFPPRFSGLQFPNYSSELNVNALELDDSALYLCASSSPGRANTEAFFGQGTRLTVV.

This clonotype was found a few times. The chain has TRBV7-9 and TRBJ2-3; no reliable D call. The CDR3 is 11 residues long. CDR1 and CDR2 (germline): SEHNR, FQNEAQ (reference sequence). The CDR3 loop is CSVRPGDTQYF. CDR3 nucleotides: TGTTCGGTGAGGCCAGGAGATACGCAGTATTTT.

This clonotype was seen many times. The rearrangement joins TRBV12-3 or TRBV12-4 to TRBJ1-2; the match to TRBD1 covers 10 bases. After removal of 6 bases from V and 4 bases from J, the junction contained 5 bases not matched to a gene. The CDR3 is made up of 14 amino acids. The chain's CDR3 is CASRLGTGVYGYTF. Here the CDR3 DNA reads TGTGCCAGCAGACTCGGGACAGGGGTCTATGGCTACACCTTC.